The sequence of this T cell receptor (beta chain) was determined in a study of cytomegalovirus exposure and HLA in healthy donors. This CDR3 is 16 amino acids long. Looked up from germline, CDR1 is SGDLS and CDR2 is YYNGEE. Trimming shortened V by 0 bases and J by 3 bases, and 12 bases separated the two germline ends. Study-level points and caveats: Approximately 160 TCR beta chains were listed as cytomegalovirus-associated.

Turning to this clone: Its antigen is currently unknown.

From the approximately 120-subject validation cohort, which was separate from the roughly 710-subject first cohort, the donors were drawn. Using immunoSEQ multiplex PCR, the repertoire was profiled, and TCRdb retains in-frame clones only, with some absent. The table has under 110,000 clones, approximately 90% seen once; the top ten hold 1.8%. The chain is built from TRBV9 and TRBJ2-2; perhaps TRBD2 as D (6 bases). The specimen was PBMCs. The TCR comes from a woman between 18 and 30 years old in good health and CMV-seropositive. The chain's CDR3 is CASSVGASVDTGELFF. CDR3 in DNA: TGTGCCAGCAGCGTAGGGGCTAGCGTGGACACCGGGGAGCTGTTTTTT.